The 29 T cell receptor beta chains presented below share a single source sample, sequenced in a study of T cell responses to AZD1222 COVID-19 vaccine. Clones were read by immunoSEQ multiplex PCR, and TCRdb kept only the in-frame ones, dropping some. Here the sample spans approximately 100,000 clones, 90% being singletons. Here the sequenced sample was peripheral blood, taken on day 0 of AZD1222 vaccination. The receptors here all came from an adult in good health.

The J gene is TRBJ2-7, the V gene TRBV6-5; TRBD1 agrees at 10 bases. The CDR3 loop spans 13 amino acids. CDR1 is MNHEY, CDR2 SVGAGI, per germline. V shed 10 bases, J shed 3 bases, and the junction held 6 bases outside the gene matches. The CDR3 region has the DNA TGTGCCACGGACCGGGACAGGGGCTACGAGCAGTACTTC. It codes for CATDRDRGYEQYF.

This chain links TRBV7-9 with TRBJ1-6; 7 nucleotides align to TRBD1. Germline CDR1 SEHNR, CDR2 FQNEAQ (reference sequence). V gave up 5 bases and J gave up 6 bases; unmatched junction bases: 10. The CDR3 has 16 amino acids. CDR3 in DNA: TGTGCCAGCAGCCCTTTATGGGGACAGTCTAATTCACCCCTCCACTTT. Residues: CASSPLWGQSNSPLHF.

The chain joins TRBV30 to TRBJ2-2; D not resolved. The germline V gene encodes CDR1 GTSNPN and CDR2 SVGIG (reference sequence). Between the trimmed V and J ends, which lost 7 bases and 4 bases, there was a span of 7 bases. The CDR3 runs to 11 residues. DNA for the CDR3: TGTGCCTCTTACCTCACCGGGGAGCTGTTTTTT. Encoded protein: CASYLTGELFF.

DNA of the CDR3: TGCGCCAGCACAGCTTCGGGCGACTCTGGAAACACCATATATTTT. It codes for CASTASGDSGNTIYF. V usage is TRBV5-1 and J usage is TRBJ1-3, with D hard to call. The V and J ends lost 6 bases and 0 bases respectively, with 13 bases between them. The V gene's germline CDR1 is SGHRS and CDR2 YFSETQ. The CDR3 contains 15 residues.

V and J are TRBV18 and TRBJ1-1; no clear D gene. The CDR3 spans 15 residues. Germline V lookup: CDR1 KGHSH, CDR2 LQKENI. Deletions cut 3 bases from V and 3 bases from J, with 14 bases between. Here the CDR3 DNA reads TGTGCCAGCTCACCCGAAGGGAACGTGGACACTGAAGCTTTCTTT. Its protein product is CASSPEGNVDTEAFF.

The rearrangement uses TRBV5-1 and TRBJ1-5; D uncertain. The CDR3 is 15 amino acids. V was shortened by 0 bases and J by 3 bases, with 10 bases between the two germline ends. CDR1 and CDR2 from the germline V gene are SGHRS and YFSETQ. CDR3 amino acids: CASSLDGESNQPQHF. The DNA for the CDR3 is TGCGCCAGCAGCTTGGACGGGGAGTCCAATCAGCCCCAGCATTTT.

Here the CDR3 DNA reads TGTGCCAGCAGGGTACTCAAATGGAGTGGCTACACCTTC. Translating it yields CASRVLKWSGYTF. The chain is built from TRBV2 and TRBJ1-2; no clear D. V lost 6 bases, J lost 7 bases, and 15 bases lay in between. Germline CDR1 is SNHLY and CDR2 is FYNNEI. This CDR3 spans 13 amino acids.

The V gene is TRBV7-9, the J gene TRBJ1-1; weak D call: TRBD1 (5 bases). Trimming left V 1 base short and J 8 bases short, with 14 bases between. Per germline, CDR1 SEHNR and CDR2 FQNEAQ (reference sequence). The CDR3 is 14 amino acids. For the CDR3, the DNA is TGTGCCAGCAGCTTAGTGGTAAACGGGGCCGAAGCTTTCTTT. Residues: CASSLVVNGAEAFF.

The V call is TRBV4-2, the J call TRBJ2-7, with 10 nucleotides matching TRBD2. The CDR3 contains 15 residues. Trimming cost V 4 bases and J 7 bases; bases outside gene matches: 10. CDR1 and CDR2 from the germline V gene are LGHNA and YNFKEQ. The CDR3 nucleotides are TGTGCCAGCAGCCGAATCAGCGGGGGGGCTCGAGAGCAGTACTTC. As protein: CASSRISGGAREQYF.

V gene TRBV28 combines with J gene TRBJ1-2; weak D call: TRBD1 (5 bases). Trimming removed 1 base from V and 4 bases from J, with 10 bases in between. Looked up from germline, CDR1 is MDHEN and CDR2 is SYDVKM. The CDR3 is 14 amino acids. CDR3 bases: TGTGCCAGCAGTTTATTTACAGGCTCCTATGGCTACACCTTC. It encodes CASSLFTGSYGYTF.

The CDR3 reads CASSIYGQVRNQPQHF. Written as DNA, the CDR3 is TGTGCCAGTAGTATATACGGACAGGTTAGGAATCAGCCCCAGCATTTT. The chain is built from TRBV19 and TRBJ1-5; TRBD1 matches at 7 bases. The CDR3 is 16 residues long. V shed 2 bases and J 4 bases; nucleotides not matched to a gene: 8. Per the germline V gene, CDR1 is LNHDA and CDR2 is SQIVND (reference sequence).

The rearrangement links TRBV7-8 to TRBJ2-5, with 8 bases identical to TRBD1. V lost 2 bases to trimming and J lost 2 bases; unmatched junction nucleotides: 7. This CDR3 is built from 16 residues. The germline gives CDR1 SGHVS, CDR2 FQNEAQ. CDR3: CASSLWTGSQQETQYF. For the CDR3, the DNA is TGTGCCAGCAGCTTATGGACAGGGTCCCAGCAAGAGACCCAGTACTTC.

The CDR3 loop reads CASSDRPETSGGNGEQFF. The CDR3 coding sequence is TGCGCCAGCAGCGACCGCCCTGAAACTAGCGGGGGGAATGGTGAGCAGTTCTTC. This chain joins TRBV5-1 and TRBJ2-1; 12 nucleotides match TRBD2. Germline V gene sequence: CDR1 SGHRS, CDR2 YFSETQ. The ends lost 4 bases at V and 9 bases at J; junction bases unmatched: 17. The CDR3 has 18 residues.

The chain is built from TRBV27 and TRBJ1-2; the D is unclear. The CDR3 sequence is 16 residues long. The germline V gene has CDR1 MNHEY and CDR2 SMNVEV (reference sequence). V lost 9 bases, J lost 3 bases, and 23 bases lay in between. CDR3 protein: CASATNPGEGHYGYTF. The CDR3 DNA reads TGTGCCAGTGCAACCAACCCGGGAGAGGGTCACTATGGCTACACCTTC.

This chain uses TRBV10-3 with TRBJ2-7, with 9 bases identical to TRBD1. CDR3 length equals 14 residues. The germline gives CDR1 ENHRY, CDR2 SYGVKD. Trimming removed 5 bases from V and 5 bases from J; junction bases left unmatched: 7. CDR3 residues: CAISTGQGPHEQYF. The CDR3 DNA follows: TGTGCCATCAGTACGGGACAGGGTCCACACGAGCAGTACTTC.

This chain joins TRBV5-6 and TRBJ2-7; TRBD2 matches 7 bases. CDR3 length equals 14 residues. Trimming cost V 4 bases and J 0 bases; bases outside gene matches: 4. Germline V lookup: CDR1 SGHDT, CDR2 YYEEEE. CDR3 nucleotides: TGTGCCAGCAGCCCGACTAGCTTCTCCTACGAGCAGTACTTC. Its translation is CASSPTSFSYEQYF.

This sequence joins TRBV2 and TRBJ1-5; no clear D. The CDR3 sequence is 16 residues long. The germline V gene has CDR1 SNHLY and CDR2 FYNNEI. Trimming pared 5 bases from V and 2 bases from J, leaving 16 bases between. The CDR3 DNA reads as TGTGCCAGCAGTTCCCAGATCCGGGGTGGCAATCAGCCCCAGCATTTT. As protein: CASSSQIRGGNQPQHF.

The chain joins TRBV4-1 to TRBJ2-1, with a tentative D call TRBD1 (5 bases). This CDR3 has 16 amino acids. Germline V CDR1 and CDR2: MGHRA, YSYEKL. V was shortened by 3 bases and J by 1 base, with 13 bases between the two germline ends. CDR3 region: CASSQSLAGSYNEQFF. CDR3 DNA: TGCGCCAGCAGCCAGTCCTTAGCAGGGTCCTACAATGAGCAGTTCTTC.

The genes are TRBV5-5 and TRBJ1-2, with 7 bases lining up with TRBD1. The V and J ends lost 4 bases and 2 bases, in that order; junction bases with no gene match: 5. There are 14 residues in the CDR3. CDR1 is SGHKS and CDR2 is YYEKEE in the germline V gene (reference sequence). CDR3 nucleotides: TGTGCCAGCAGCCGACAGGGAACCAACTATGGCTACACCTTC. This gives the protein CASSRQGTNYGYTF.

The chain recombines TRBV5-4 with TRBJ2-5; 12 nucleotides agree with TRBD2. The V gene's germline CDR1 is SGHNT and CDR2 YYREEE (reference sequence). The junction had 2 bases not matched to a gene; V was cut back by 1 base and J by 4 bases. This CDR3 is built from 15 residues. The CDR3 spells CASSLRLAGVETQYF. The CDR3 region has the DNA TGTGCCAGCAGCTTGAGACTAGCGGGGGTAGAGACCCAGTACTTC.

The genes are TRBV2 and TRBJ2-1; 7 bases line up with TRBD2. Germline V gene data show CDR1 as SNHLY and CDR2 as FYNNEI. This CDR3 spans 15 amino acids. After removal of 6 bases from V and 3 bases from J, the junction contained 8 bases not matched to a gene. The CDR3 here is CASSRGLGYYNEQFF. As DNA, the CDR3 is TGTGCCAGCAGCCGTGGACTAGGGTACTACAATGAGCAGTTCTTC. The complete variable domain, with remaining parts taken from reference TRBV2 and TRBJ2-1, reads EPEVTQTPSHQVTQMGQEVILRCVPISNHLYFYWYRQILGQKVEFLVSFYNNEISEKSEIFDDQFSVERPDGSNFTLKIRSTKLEDSAMYFCASSRGLGYYNEQFFGPGTRLTVL.

The V and J genes are TRBV6-5 and TRBJ2-5; the match to TRBD2 covers 13 bases. Germline CDR1 and CDR2: MNHEY and SVGAGI. The CDR3 is 15 residues long. Trimming took 8 bases from V and 2 from J; bases not matched to a gene: 5. The CDR3 region has the DNA TGTGCCAGCTGGACTAGCGGGGGCTCACAAGAGACCCAGTACTTC. Its translation: CASWTSGGSQETQYF.

CDR3: CASTKIESVGYTF. CDR3 nucleotide sequence: TGTGCCAGCACCAAAATCGAGAGTGTAGGCTACACCTTC. The J gene is TRBJ1-2, the V gene TRBV6-5; the D is unclear. V was trimmed by 7 bases and J by 8 bases, leaving 17 bases between them. Germline V gene sequence: CDR1 MNHEY, CDR2 SVGAGI. The length of the CDR3 is 13 residues.

The chain combines TRBV27 with TRBJ1-2; perhaps TRBD1 as D (6 bases). The CDR3 is made up of 12 amino acids. Germline CDR1 reads MNHEY; CDR2 reads SMNVEV (reference sequence). The V and J ends lost 5 bases and 3 bases respectively, with 7 bases between them. CDR3 DNA sequence: TGTGCCAGCAGTGGGGGCCACTATGGCTACACCTTC. The encoded protein is CASSGGHYGYTF.

The chain employs TRBV29-1 and TRBJ2-1; 8 bases are shared with TRBD2. The V gene end was trimmed by 2 bases and the J gene end by 9 bases; junction bases not matched to a gene: 21. There are 18 residues in the CDR3. Germline V gene sequence: CDR1 SQVTM, CDR2 ANQGSEA. The CDR3 spells CSVEFGFSRSGVEVEQFF. CDR3 sequence (DNA): TGCAGCGTTGAATTTGGATTCTCGCGTAGCGGGGTGGAGGTTGAGCAGTTCTTC.

The chain employs TRBV12-3 or TRBV12-4 and TRBJ1-6; D ambiguous. The V end was cut by 2 bases, the J end by 6 bases, with 5 bases between. The CDR3 runs to 13 residues. This chain's CDR3 is CASSLQANSPLHF. The CDR3 nucleotides are TGTGCCAGCAGTTTACAGGCTAATTCACCCCTCCACTTT.

The chain combines TRBV28 with TRBJ1-5; tentative D call: TRBD1 (6 bases). Germline assignment: CDR1 MDHEN and CDR2 SYDVKM. This CDR3 has 16 residues. Trimming pared 6 bases from V and 1 base from J, leaving 16 bases between. CDR3 sequence: CASRGLGARSNQPQHF. CDR3 DNA sequence: TGTGCCAGCAGGGGTTTGGGGGCTCGGAGCAATCAGCCCCAGCATTTT.

This sequence joins TRBV10-3 and TRBJ1-4; no firm D call. V was trimmed by 4 bases and J by 7 bases, leaving 7 bases between them. Per the germline V gene, CDR1 is ENHRY and CDR2 is SYGVKD. This CDR3 region has 12 residues. The CDR3 bases are TGTGCCATCAGTGGGGGAAGTGAAAAACTGTTTTTT. This sequence encodes CAISGGSEKLFF.

In this sample, this clone turned up once. The chain joins TRBV7-9 to TRBJ1-4; possibly TRBD1 for D (6 bases). Germline CDR1 is SEHNR and CDR2 is FQNEAQ (reference sequence). Trimming removed 6 bases from V and 8 bases from J, with 16 bases in between. The CDR3 runs to 14 residues. In DNA form, the CDR3 reads TGTGCCAGCAGGGCCCCAGGGGTTGGCGAAAAACTGTTTTTT. This translates into CASRAPGVGEKLFF.